This T cell receptor (beta chain) was recorded in a study of post-analysis software for immune sequencing data. Turning to this clonotype: What it binds is not known. At one end the junction does not follow the germline gene, possibly because of a read error.

Per germline, CDR1 MNHNY and CDR2 SVGAGI (reference sequence). CDR3 length: 15 residues. Whole-study results and caveats: Patients used a few TRBV segments, including TRBV5-6, TRBV5-1 and TRBV20-1, more often than controls. The normalized Chao1 diversity of multiple sclerosis patients was significantly lower than that of controls.

Unique molecular identifiers were carried by the TCR beta cDNA libraries. Between about 0.85 and 11 million T cells gave rise to hundreds of thousands of cDNA molecules. In TCRdb, the PCR reads were re-called with MiXCR into one record per CDR3 protein. The sample has roughly 600,000 distinct CDR3 sequences, about 40% seen once. The specimen was blood. The TCR sequence derives from a girl under 18 with multiple sclerosis. This rearrangement joins TRBV6-6 to TRBJ2-7, with 7 bases matching TRBD2. The chain's CDR3 is CSSSPGSGAVYEQYF. The CDR3, as DNA: TGTTCCAGCAGTCCTGGGAGCGGGGCCGTCTACGAGCAGTACTTC.